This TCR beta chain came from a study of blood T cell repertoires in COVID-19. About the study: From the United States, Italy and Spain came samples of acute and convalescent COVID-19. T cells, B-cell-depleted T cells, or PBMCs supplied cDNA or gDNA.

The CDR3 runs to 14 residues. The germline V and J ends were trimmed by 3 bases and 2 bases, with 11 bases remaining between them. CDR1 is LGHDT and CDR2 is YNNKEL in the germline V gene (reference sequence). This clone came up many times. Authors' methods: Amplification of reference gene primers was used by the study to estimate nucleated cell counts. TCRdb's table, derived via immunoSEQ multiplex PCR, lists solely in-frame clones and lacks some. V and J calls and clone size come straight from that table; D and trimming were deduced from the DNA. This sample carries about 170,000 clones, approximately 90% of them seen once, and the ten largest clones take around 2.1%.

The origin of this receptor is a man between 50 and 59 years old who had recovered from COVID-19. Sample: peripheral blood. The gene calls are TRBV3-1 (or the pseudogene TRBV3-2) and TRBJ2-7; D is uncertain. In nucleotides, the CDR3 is TGTGCCAGCAGCCACGCTCCTCAGACCTACGAGCAGTACTTC. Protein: CASSHAPQTYEQYF.